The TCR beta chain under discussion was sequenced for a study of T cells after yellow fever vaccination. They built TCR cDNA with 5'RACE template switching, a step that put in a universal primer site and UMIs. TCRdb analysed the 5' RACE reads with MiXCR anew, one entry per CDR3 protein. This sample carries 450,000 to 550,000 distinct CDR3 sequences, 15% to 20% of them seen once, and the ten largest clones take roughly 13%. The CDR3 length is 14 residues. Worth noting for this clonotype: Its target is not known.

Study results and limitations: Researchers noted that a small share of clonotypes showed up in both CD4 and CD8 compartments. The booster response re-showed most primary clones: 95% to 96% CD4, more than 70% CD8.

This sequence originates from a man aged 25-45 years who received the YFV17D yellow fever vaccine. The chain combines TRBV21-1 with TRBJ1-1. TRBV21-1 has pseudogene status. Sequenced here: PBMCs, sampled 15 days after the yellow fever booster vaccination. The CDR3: CASSKGFPNTEAFF. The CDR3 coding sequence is TGTGCCAGCAGCAAAGGTTTCCCGAACACTGAAGCTTTCTTT.